This TCR beta chain was recovered during a study of blood T cell repertoires in COVID-19. About the research overall: In each case, the material was cDNA or gDNA derived from T cells, B-cell-depleted T cells, or PBMCs.

The study drew participants aged roughly 18 to 95 years from some 24 US areas. Trimming at V came to 5 bases and at J to 0 bases, leaving 5 bases not matched to a gene. The CDR3 spans 15 residues. Germline CDR1 and CDR2: SGHNT and YYREEE (reference sequence). Generated by immunoSEQ multiplex PCR, the TCRdb table keeps only in-frame clones and is missing some. This sample yields 200,000 to 250,000 clones, of which almost 90% are seen a single time; roughly 16% belongs to the top ten. The specimen was PBMCs or T cells enriched from blood (not recorded which). The rearrangement links TRBV5-4 to TRBJ2-5; 9 bases are a match to TRBD1. This clonotype was obtained from a man aged 25-40 years who had been exposed to COVID-19. The CDR3 DNA is TGTGCCAGCAGTTACTGGGACAGGGACCAAGAGACCCAGTACTTC. As protein: CASSYWDRDQETQYF.